This is a list of T cell receptor beta chains from one sample in a study of blood T cell repertoires in COVID-19. TCRdb keeps only in-frame clones here, not all; method: immunoSEQ multiplex PCR. The profile shows under 450,000 clones, about 90% of them singletons. The sequenced sample consisted of PBMCs or T cells enriched from blood (not recorded which). The receptors come from a woman aged 25 to 39 who had recovered from COVID-19. CDR3s include the opening cysteine and the closing phenylalanine or tryptophan. A D gene is named only where the DNA matches it firmly. Clone size, where shown, is once, few, many, or a class for clones that have expanded.

V	D	size	J	CDR3	DNA
TRBV5-6	NA	NA	TRBJ2-3	CASTENFRELTDTQYF	TGTGCCAGCACCGAGAATTTCCGGGAGTTGACAGATACGCAGTATTTT
TRBV6-4	NA	NA	TRBJ1-1	CASSVAMNTEAFF	TGTGCCAGCAGTGTAGCAATGAACACTGAAGCTTTCTTT
TRBV5-1	NA	once	TRBJ2-2	CASSLTAGELFF	TGCGCCAGCAGCTTGACGGCCGGGGAGCTGTTTTTT
TRBV5-8	TRBD2	few	TRBJ2-7	CASSLGLAENYEQYF	TGTGCCAGCAGCTTAGGACTAGCGGAAAACTACGAGCAGTACTTC
TRBV18	NA	NA	TRBJ2-7	CASSPQSYEQYF	TGTGCCAGCTCACCACAATCTTACGAGCAGTACTTC
TRBV10-3	NA	NA	TRBJ2-7	CAISRNGKEHEQYF	TGTGCCATCTCGAGAAACGGGAAGGAGCACGAGCAGTACTTC
TRBV6-5	NA	NA	TRBJ1-3	CASRKGAAGNTIYF	TGTGCCAGCAGGAAAGGGGCGGCTGGAAACACCATATATTTT
TRBV5-1	NA	NA	TRBJ2-7	CASSWRGEGAYEQYF	TGCGCCAGCAGCTGGAGGGGGGAGGGTGCCTACGAGCAGTACTTC
TRBV5-4	NA	NA	TRBJ2-6	CASSSTGANVLTF	TGTGCCAGCAGCTCCACTGGGGCCAACGTCCTGACTTTC
TRBV12-3/TRBV12-4	NA	NA	TRBJ1-2	CASSAGLGYTF	TGTGCCAGCAGTGCGGGCCTCGGCTACACCTTC
TRBV6-5	TRBD1	NA	TRBJ1-1	CASSYRQGTNTEAFF	TGTGCCAGCAGTTACCGACAGGGGACGAACACTGAAGCTTTCTTT
TRBV7-8	TRBD1	NA	TRBJ1-1	CASSLNYRGEAFF	TGTGCCAGCAGCTTGAACTACAGGGGAGAAGCTTTCTTT
TRBV12-3/TRBV12-4	NA	once	TRBJ1-2	CASSLGTSYGYTF	TGTGCCAGCAGTTTAGGGACAAGCTATGGCTACACCTTC
TRBV27	NA	NA	TRBJ2-7	CASRRLADYEQYF	TGTGCCAGCAGAAGGCTAGCTGATTACGAGCAGTACTTC
TRBV19	NA	NA	TRBJ1-5	CASSTRTENSNQPQHF	TGTGCCAGTAGTACTCGGACTGAAAATAGCAATCAGCCCCAGCATTTT
TRBV2	NA	once	TRBJ1-5	CASSTQGRWLEGNQPQHF	TGTGCCAGCAGTACACAGGGTAGGTGGTTAGAAGGCAATCAGCCCCAGCATTTT
TRBV29-1	TRBD1	NA	TRBJ2-2	CSVEDPRQGATGELFF	TGCAGCGTTGAAGATCCGAGACAGGGGGCTACCGGGGAGCTGTTTTTT
TRBV5-5	TRBD1	NA	TRBJ1-2	CASSTRDRGYYGYTF	TGTGCCAGCAGCACGCGGGACAGGGGATACTATGGCTACACCTTC
TRBV7-3	NA	NA	TRBJ1-1	CASSFGTPLGVTEAFF	TGTGCCAGCAGCTTCGGGACACCTTTGGGAGTCACTGAAGCTTTCTTT
TRBV4-1	NA	NA	TRBJ2-5	CASSQDHATPQETQYF	TGCGCCAGCAGCCAAGATCATGCGACTCCCCAAGAGACCCAGTACTTC
TRBV5-6	NA	NA	TRBJ1-2	CASSNHGVYGYTF	TGTGCCAGCAGCAACCACGGAGTGTATGGCTACACCTTC
TRBV11-2	TRBD2	NA	TRBJ2-1	CASKERGDNEQFF	TGTGCCAGCAAAGAGCGGGGGGACAATGAGCAGTTCTTC
TRBV24-1	TRBD2	few	TRBJ2-2	CATSDWTRRRTGELFF	TGTGCCACCAGTGACTGGACTAGGCGGCGAACCGGGGAGCTGTTTTTT
TRBV9	TRBD1	NA	TRBJ1-2	CASSGTGGPNYGYTF	TGTGCCAGCAGCGGGACAGGGGGCCCTAACTATGGCTACACCTTC
TRBV5-1	TRBD1	NA	TRBJ1-2	CASSLEGGGGDYGYTF	TGCGCCAGCAGCTTGGAAGGTGGAGGGGGCGACTATGGCTACACCTTC
TRBV28	TRBD1	NA	TRBJ2-7	CASSSGTGSSYEQYF	TGTGCCAGCAGTTCCGGGACAGGGTCCTCATACGAGCAGTACTTC
TRBV10-3	TRBD1	NA	TRBJ2-7	CAISPSGQLYEQYF	TGTGCCATCAGTCCCTCGGGACAGCTATACGAGCAGTACTTC
TRBV7-3	NA	NA	TRBJ2-3	CASSLNFGDTQYF	TGTGCCAGCAGCTTAAATTTCGGGGATACGCAGTATTTT
TRBV5-1	TRBD1	NA	TRBJ1-1	CASSSDRGLSTEAFF	TGCGCCAGCAGCTCAGACAGGGGGCTGAGCACTGAAGCTTTCTTT
TRBV19	NA	once	TRBJ2-5	CASSIGQTKETQYF	TGTGCCAGTAGTATAGGGCAGACTAAAGAGACCCAGTACTTC
TRBV5-1	TRBD1	NA	TRBJ2-1	CASSSTLGQAYSYNEQFF	TGCGCCAGCAGCTCCACTCTGGGACAGGCATACTCCTACAATGAGCAGTTCTTC
TRBV18	NA	NA	TRBJ2-1	CASSPDTNYNEQFF	TGTGCCAGCTCACCGGACACAAACTACAATGAGCAGTTCTTC
TRBV12-3/TRBV12-4	NA	once	TRBJ1-1	CASSPDSDEAFF	TGTGCCAGCAGTCCAGATTCAGATGAAGCTTTCTTT
TRBV6-5	NA	NA	TRBJ2-7	CASSYSVPGYEQYF	TGTGCCAGCAGTTACTCGGTACCAGGGTACGAGCAGTACTTC
TRBV7-2	NA	NA	TRBJ2-7	CASSLLLYEQYF	TGTGCCAGCAGCTTACTCCTCTACGAGCAGTACTTC
TRBV5-1	NA	NA	TRBJ2-7	CASSPPGYYYEQYF	TGCGCCAGCAGCCCACCGGGATACTACTACGAGCAGTACTTC
TRBV7-2	TRBD1	NA	TRBJ1-5	CASSSGQGYQPQHF	TGTGCCAGCAGCTCGGGACAGGGCTACCAGCCCCAGCATTTT
TRBV2	NA	NA	TRBJ2-7	CASSVESPPYEQYF	TGTGCCAGCAGTGTGGAGAGCCCACCCTACGAGCAGTACTTC
TRBV6-5	TRBD2	once	TRBJ2-3	CASSGLGKGGYTQYF	TGTGCCAGCAGCGGACTAGGTAAAGGCGGATATACGCAGTATTTT
TRBV19	TRBD1	NA	TRBJ1-6	CASAEGAMSSYNSPLHF	TGTGCCAGTGCAGAGGGGGCTATGAGCTCCTATAATTCACCCCTCCACTTT
TRBV27	TRBD1	NA	TRBJ2-3	CASSRTGGSDTQYF	TGTGCCAGCAGCCGGACAGGGGGCTCAGATACGCAGTATTTT
TRBV18	NA	NA	TRBJ2-1	CASSPPEGYNEQFF	TGTGCCAGCTCACCACCGGAGGGGTACAATGAGCAGTTCTTC
TRBV28	TRBD1	NA	TRBJ2-5	CASSSGQQETQYF	TGTGCCAGCAGTTCGGGACAGCAAGAGACCCAGTACTTC
TRBV10-3	TRBD1	NA	TRBJ1-5	CAISPSGGQPQHF	TGTGCCATCAGTCCCTCAGGGGGCCAGCCCCAGCATTTT
TRBV4-1	TRBD1	few	TRBJ2-7	CASSRVPGQIYEQYF	TGCGCCAGCAGCCGAGTTCCGGGACAGATTTACGAGCAGTACTTC
TRBV5-1	NA	few	TRBJ1-3	CASADGGFSGNTIYF	TGCGCCTCCGCGGACGGGGGTTTCTCTGGAAACACCATATATTTT
TRBV6-5	NA	NA	TRBJ1-3	CASSVGLFSGNTIYF	TGTGCCAGCAGCGTAGGACTTTTCTCTGGAAACACCATATATTTT
TRBV5-6	NA	NA	TRBJ1-2	CASSPGDYGYTF	TGTGCCAGCAGCCCAGGGGACTATGGCTACACCTTC